These T cell receptor beta chains were read from a single sample in a study of T cells in Graves' hyperthyroidism and ophthalmopathy. A single record per CDR3 protein comes from TCRdb applying MiXCR to the multiplex PCR reads. This sample has a few hundred thousand distinct CDR3 sequences, with roughly 46% found just once. Sequenced material: peripheral blood or thyroid tissue (not recorded which). The receptors come from a woman under 30 with Graves' hyperthyroidism. Both conserved end residues are part of each CDR3. The D gene is left open where the match is weak. Part of the rows lack a size; the others show once, few, many or a class for expanded clones.

V gene	D gene	clone size	J gene	CDR3 DNA	CDR3 protein
TRBV19	.	.	TRBJ1-1	TGTGCCAGTAGTCTCCCGAGGGCGACTGAAGCTTTCTTT	CASSLPRATEAFF
TRBV7-9	.	.	TRBJ1-5	TGTGCCAGCAGCGTGGAGGAAGGGGAGCCCCAGCATTTT	CASSVEEGEPQHF
TRBV20-1	.	many	TRBJ2-7	TGCAGTGCTATCTCAGGCCCCTACGAGCAGTACTTC	CSAISGPYEQYF
TRBV7-2	TRBD2	.	TRBJ2-5	TGTGCCAGCAGCTGGACTAGCGGGAGTTGGGGGGAGACCCAGTACTTC	CASSWTSGSWGETQYF
TRBV29-1	.	many	TRBJ1-1	TGCAGCTTAGCAGGGGAGGGGACTGAAGCTTTCTTT	CSLAGEGTEAFF
TRBV2	TRBD1	few	TRBJ1-6	TGTGCCAGCACCAGACCCGGGGGACAGGGGGGATCCCCCCTCCACTTT	CASTRPGGQGGSPLHF
TRBV7-3	.	.	TRBJ2-5	TGTGCCGGCAGCCGCCTGGGACGAAGTCCCGTAGAGACCCAGTACTTC	CAGSRLGRSPVETQYF
TRBV20-1	.	many	TRBJ2-7	TGCAGTGCTAGAGCAAGCTCCCGCCGGACAGCCTCCTACGAGCAGTACTTC	CSARASSRRTASYEQYF
TRBV7-2	.	.	TRBJ2-7	TGTGCCAGCAGCTTATTTAGGGAATCCTACGAGCAGTACTTC	CASSLFRESYEQYF
TRBV2	TRBD1	many	TRBJ1-2	TGTGCCAGCAGCTTGGACAGGGCGTACTATGGCTACACCTTC	CASSLDRAYYGYTF
TRBV7-2	TRBD1	.	TRBJ2-7	TGTGCCAGCAGGCTGACAGGGTCGGGCGAGCAGTACTTC	CASRLTGSGEQYF
TRBV5-1	TRBD1	many	TRBJ2-5	TGCGCCAGCTTCCCCGGGACAGCGTACCAAGAGACCCAGTACTTC	CASFPGTAYQETQYF
TRBV4-3	.	many	TRBJ1-4	TGCGCCAGCAGCACCCGACGGTTCAATGAAAAACTGTTTTTT	CASSTRRFNEKLFF
TRBV12-3/TRBV12-4	TRBD2	.	TRBJ2-5	TGTGCCAGCAGTTTACGGGTAGCGGGAGGGCCCTGGTACTTC	CASSLRVAGGPWYF
TRBV29-1	TRBD2	.	TRBJ2-3	TGCAGCGTTGTCCGGCGGGAGTGTCAAGATACGCAGTATTTT	CSVVRRECQDTQYF
TRBV7-9	.	.	TRBJ2-7	TGTGCCAGCAGCTTAGCGGGGGACGCGCAGTACTTC	CASSLAGDAQYF
TRBV4-1	TRBD2	.	TRBJ2-1	TGCGCCAGCAGCCAACAGACTAGCGGAGCCGCCTACAATGAGCAGTTCTTC	CASSQQTSGAAYNEQFF
TRBV6-2/TRBV6-3	.	.	TRBJ1-2	TGTGCCAGTAGCGCGAACTATGGCTACACCTTC	CASSANYGYTF
TRBV7-2	TRBD1	once	TRBJ2-2	TGTGCCAGCAGCCTCGCGACAGGGTGGGAGCTGTTTTTT	CASSLATGWELFF
TRBV5-8	.	many	TRBJ2-5	TGTGCCAGCAGCAGGGGACTGGACCAAGAGACCCAGTACTTC	CASSRGLDQETQYF
TRBV20-1	.	many	TRBJ2-6	TGCAGTGCTCCTGGGGCCAACGTCCTGACTTTC	CSAPGANVLTF
TRBV2	TRBD1	.	TRBJ2-2	TGTGCCAGCAGTGGACAGGGGGACGGTACCTCCGGGGAGCTGTTTTTT	CASSGQGDGTSGELFF
TRBV10-3	TRBD2	.	TRBJ2-7	TGTGCCATCACCCGTGGGGAGGGCGGCTCCTACGAGCAGTACTTC	CAITRGEGGSYEQYF
TRBV5-1	.	many	TRBJ1-2	TGCGCCAGCAGCTTAAGCGTAAACTATGGCTACACCTTC	CASSLSVNYGYTF
TRBV2	.	.	TRBJ2-1	TGTGCCAGCAGTGAAGGGGCTAGCAGTGGCGATGAGCAGTTCTTC	CASSEGASSGDEQFF
TRBV4-2	TRBD2	.	TRBJ2-2	TGTGCCAGCAGCCAAGGTGCGGGAGTTGGGACCGGGGAGCTGTTTTTT	CASSQGAGVGTGELFF
TRBV7-2	TRBD2	many	TRBJ2-5	TGTGCCAGCAGCTTAGCGATGGGTAGCGGGAGAAAAGAGACCCAGTACTTC	CASSLAMGSGRKETQYF
TRBV2	.	few	TRBJ2-1	TGTGCCAGCAGAAGGGAGTCAACGAACAATGAGCAGTTCTTC	CASRRESTNNEQFF
TRBV19	TRBD1	.	TRBJ1-4	TGTGCCAGTAGGGGGACAGTGAATGAAAAACTGTTTTTT	CASRGTVNEKLFF
TRBV7-1	.	.	TRBJ2-5	TGTGCCAGCAGCTCCCTAGCTCAAGAGACCCAGTACTTC	CASSSLAQETQYF
TRBV25-1	.	.	TRBJ2-7	TGTGCCAGCAGTGATGTGGGGCCGTACGAGCAGTACTTC	CASSDVGPYEQYF
TRBV29-1	.	many	TRBJ1-5	TGCAGCGTCAGTGAGACAGGCTCCGGGCCCCAGCATTTT	CSVSETGSGPQHF
TRBV10-3	.	once	TRBJ1-1	TGTGCCATCAGTGAGTCGGCGGGGCTTTTTGAAGCTTTCTTT	CAISESAGLFEAFF